These 24 T cell receptor beta chains originate from one sample sequenced in a study of blood T cell repertoires in COVID-19. Data came from immunoSEQ multiplex PCR; TCRdb stores just in-frame clones and leaves some out. The data hold roughly 180,000 clones, with roughly nine tenths observed a single time. The sequenced sample consisted of PBMCs or T cells enriched from blood (not recorded which). The source of these receptors is a woman aged 25 to 39 who had recovered from COVID-19.

There are a few counts of this clone. The chain has TRBV30 and TRBJ1-6, with 9 nucleotides matching TRBD1. Germline V gives CDR1 GTSNPN, CDR2 SVGIG (reference sequence). CDR3 length equals 16 residues. Unmatched junction bases numbered 6, after V lost 2 bases and J lost 4 bases. The CDR3 here is CAWSSTGGIYNSPLHF. CDR3 in DNA: TGTGCCTGGAGTTCCACAGGGGGCATTTATAATTCACCCCTCCACTTT.

Comments on this clone: At one end the junction does not follow the germline gene, possibly because of a read error. This chain connects TRBV6-1 to TRBJ1-4; TRBD1 is a possible D gene (6 bases). CDR1 MNHNS and CDR2 SASEGT come from the germline V gene. The CDR3 extends over 14 amino acids. The CDR3 region has the DNA TGTGCCAGCAGCGAAGGGGGGGGAAACGAAAAACTGTTTTTT. Encoded protein: CASSEGGGNEKLFF.

The gene calls are TRBV19 and TRBJ1-2, with TRBD1 as a possible D gene (6 bases). V lost 3 bases and J 5 bases, leaving 13 bases between the germline ends. The germline V gene has CDR1 LNHDA and CDR2 SQIVND (reference sequence). There are 14 residues in the CDR3. This CDR3 is CASSMGHVFYGYTF. CDR3 nucleotide sequence: TGTGCCAGTAGTATGGGACACGTCTTTTATGGCTACACCTTC.

The chain links TRBV7-8 to TRBJ2-7; 8 bases are shared with TRBD1. The CDR3 totals 14 residues. Germline V gene lookup returns CDR1 SGHVS and CDR2 FQNEAQ. V trimming: 5 bases; J trimming: 1 base; junction bases outside the gene matches: 4. CDR3 nucleotides: TGTGCCAGCAGCGCCGGACAGGGTTCCTACGAGCAGTACTTC. Translating it yields CASSAGQGSYEQYF.

The chain links TRBV7-9 to TRBJ1-4; 7 bases fit TRBD1. Germline CDR1 and CDR2: SEHNR and FQNEAQ (reference sequence). The CDR3 has 16 residues. The J segment lost 0 bases and the V segment lost 5 bases, leaving 6 bases of the junction unmatched. CDR3 in DNA: TGTGCCAGCAGCCCAGGGACAGCCACAACTAATGAAAAACTGTTTTTT. Translated, it gives CASSPGTATTNEKLFF.

CDR3 sequence reads: CASSYHSNRITGELFF. CDR3 DNA sequence: TGTGCCAGCAGTTACCATTCCAATAGAATCACCGGGGAGCTGTTTTTT. The rearrangement joins TRBV6-5 to TRBJ2-2, with D unresolved. Germline V gene data show CDR1 as MNHEY and CDR2 as SVGAGI. This CDR3 spans 16 amino acids. The ends were cut back, 2 bases at V and 4 bases at J, with 14 bases in the middle.

This sequence joins TRBV14 and TRBJ2-7; D not resolved. From germline, CDR1 is SGHDN and CDR2 FVKESK. The CDR3 extends over 12 amino acids. V was cut by 1 base and J by 4 bases, with 5 bases left in between. The CDR3 DNA follows: TGTGCCAGCAGCCAAGTCAGGTACGAGCAGTACTTC. It translates to CASSQVRYEQYF.

V usage is TRBV4-1 and J usage is TRBJ1-4; D gene unclear. The V end was cut by 0 bases, the J end by 8 bases, with 4 bases between. This CDR3 contains 12 residues. Germline V CDR1 and CDR2: MGHRA, YSYEKL. Here the CDR3 reads CASSQESEKLFF. The CDR3 region has the DNA TGCGCCAGCAGCCAAGAAAGCGAAAAACTGTTTTTT.

The genes are TRBV11-2 and TRBJ1-1; a possible D gene is TRBD1 (5 bases). Germline lookup yields CDR1 SGHAT and CDR2 FQNNGV. The V end was cut by 5 bases, the J end by 0 bases, with 16 bases between. There are 16 residues in the CDR3. Written as DNA, the CDR3 is TGTGCCAGCAGCGCGGGGGGGAGTGCATTGAACACTGAAGCTTTCTTT. Residues: CASSAGGSALNTEAFF.

J is TRBJ2-3 and V is TRBV19; D remains unclear. The CDR3 consists of 17 residues. The germline CDR1 and CDR2 sequences are LNHDA and SQIVND (reference sequence). Between the trimmed V and J ends, which lost 6 bases and 5 bases, there was a span of 24 bases. Here the CDR3 reads CASSPPRKVEYGDTQYF. The CDR3 nucleotides read TGTGCCAGTAGCCCACCGAGGAAGGTGGAGTATGGAGATACGCAGTATTTT.

Only one count was recorded for this clone. The chain joins TRBV19 to TRBJ1-1; no clear D gene. V lost 8 bases and J 1 base, leaving 14 bases between the germline ends. CDR1 is LNHDA, CDR2 SQIVND, per germline (reference sequence). The length of the CDR3 is 14 residues. CDR3 sequence: CASRPRAGNTEAFF. DNA for the CDR3: TGTGCCAGTCGTCCCCGTGCAGGGAACACTGAAGCTTTCTTT.

The rearrangement uses TRBV11-2 and TRBJ1-6; 8 nucleotides line up with TRBD1. Germline CDR1 and CDR2: SGHAT and FQNNGV. Trimming took 6 bases from V and 6 from J; bases not matched to a gene: 10. This CDR3 region has 16 residues. The CDR3 DNA follows: TGTGCCAGCAGTTCTCTACAGGGGGGGCCTAATTCACCCCTCCACTTT. It codes for CASSSLQGGPNSPLHF.

This clone was observed a single time. V is TRBV6-2 or TRBV6-3 and J is TRBJ1-2, with D possibly TRBD1 on 6 matching bases. Germline lookup yields CDR1 MNHEY and CDR2 SVGEGT. Trimming took 2 bases from V and 4 from J, leaving 17 bases between them. The CDR3 consists of 16 residues. The CDR3 DNA follows: TGTGCCAGCAGTTACAGGAGCGGGGGCGAGCGCTATGGCTACACCTTC. This translates into CASSYRSGGERYGYTF.

V is TRBV9 and J is TRBJ2-5; 11 positions agree with TRBD2. Looked up from germline, CDR1 is SGDLS and CDR2 is YYNGEE. V shed 0 bases and J 0 bases; nucleotides not matched to a gene: 1. CDR3 length equals 16 residues. This CDR3 is CASSVASGGYQETQYF. As DNA, the CDR3 is TGTGCCAGCAGCGTAGCTAGCGGGGGGTACCAAGAGACCCAGTACTTC.

The V call is TRBV29-1, the J call TRBJ1-1; tentatively, D is TRBD1 (5 bases). Trimming removed 6 bases from V and 1 base from J, with 18 bases in between. The germline gives CDR1 SQVTM, CDR2 ANQGSEA. The CDR3 is 15 amino acids. CDR3 sequence: CSVPGTRGKNTEAFF. CDR3 nucleotide sequence: TGCAGCGTCCCCGGAACAAGGGGAAAGAACACTGAAGCTTTCTTT.

This chain uses TRBV24-1 with TRBJ2-2; the match to TRBD2 covers 9 bases. In germline, CDR1 is KGHDR, CDR2 SFDVKD. V was pared by 9 bases and J by 6 bases, with 10 bases of the junction left unmatched. This CDR3 has 15 amino acids. The CDR3 loop reads CATGRIAGAAGELFF. The CDR3 DNA follows: TGTGCCACCGGACGAATAGCGGGAGCGGCCGGGGAGCTGTTTTTT.

The chain joins TRBV5-1 to TRBJ1-2; tentatively, D is TRBD1 (5 bases). Trimming took 4 bases from V and 1 from J, leaving 11 bases between them. This CDR3 spans 14 amino acids. CDR1 and CDR2 (germline): SGHRS, YFSETQ. The CDR3 region is CASSDAGGNYGYTF. CDR3 nucleotides: TGCGCCAGCAGCGACGCCGGGGGTAACTATGGCTACACCTTC.

The chain links TRBV5-1 to TRBJ1-4; TRBD1 might be the D (5 bases). CDR3 length equals 14 residues. Trimming took 1 base from V and 6 from J, leaving 10 bases between them. Per the germline V gene, CDR1 is SGHRS and CDR2 is YFSETQ. CDR3 coding DNA: TGCGCCAGCAGCTTGAAGCAGGGTTATGAAAAACTGTTTTTT. Amino acid sequence: CASSLKQGYEKLFF.

V usage is TRBV5-6 and J usage is TRBJ2-7, with 10 bases fitting TRBD1. In germline, CDR1 is SGHDT, CDR2 YYEEEE. Trimming took 3 bases from V and 7 from J; bases not matched to a gene: 7. CDR3 size: 14 residues. The CDR3 nucleotides are TGTGCCAGCAGCTACGGGACAGGGGCGGGGGAGCAGTACTTC. This sequence encodes CASSYGTGAGEQYF.

On this clone: Mismatch with germline at one junction end may stem from a read error. The V gene is TRBV10-1, the J gene TRBJ2-1; D remains ambiguous. CDR1 and CDR2 (germline): WNHNN, SYGVQD (reference sequence). The CDR3 is made up of 8 amino acids. The CDR3 loop is CASTRCLF. CDR3 nucleotide sequence: TGCGCCAGCACACGGTGCCTCTTC.

Here the CDR3 reads CASSGQVNSPLHF. The CDR3, as DNA: TGTGCCAGCAGCGGTCAGGTCAATTCACCCCTCCACTTT. The V gene is TRBV2, the J gene TRBJ1-6; D is undetermined. This CDR3 comprises 13 residues. V was cut by 6 bases and J by 7 bases, with 10 bases left in between. Germline V gene data show CDR1 as SNHLY and CDR2 as FYNNEI.

The gene calls are TRBV30 and TRBJ1-6; weak D call: TRBD1 (6 bases). The V gene's germline CDR1 is GTSNPN and CDR2 SVGIG (reference sequence). Trimming pared 1 base from V and 9 bases from J, leaving 13 bases between. This CDR3 has 14 residues. CDR3 sequence: CAWSAQGLSSPLHF. The CDR3 bases are TGTGCCTGGAGTGCTCAGGGGTTATCTTCACCCCTCCACTTT.

The chain carries TRBV29-1 and TRBJ1-2, with D possibly being TRBD1 (5 bases). The germline V and J ends were trimmed by 1 base and 6 bases, with 15 bases remaining between them. Germline CDR1 and CDR2: SQVTM and ANQGSEA. The CDR3 has 14 amino acids. The CDR3 reads CSVEGGGSTNGYTF. The DNA of the CDR3 is TGCAGCGTTGAAGGGGGGGGTTCGACGAATGGCTACACCTTC.

J is TRBJ1-1 and V is TRBV4-2; 9 nucleotides match TRBD1. Germline V gene sequence: CDR1 LGHNA, CDR2 YNFKEQ. This CDR3 comprises 15 residues. V trimming: 1 base; J trimming: 4 bases; junction bases outside the gene matches: 4. CDR3 nucleotides: TGTGCCAGCAGCCAAGGGGGGACAGGGACCACTGAAGCTTTCTTT. This encodes CASSQGGTGTTEAFF.